This is a list of T cell receptor beta chains from one sample in a study of blood T cell repertoires in COVID-19. This table comes from immunoSEQ multiplex PCR, and its TCRdb copy is limited to in-frame clones, with some not included. This table has under 250,000 clones, 70% to 90% appearing once. The sequenced material came from peripheral blood. These TCRs come from a man aged 50 to 60 with acute or convalescent COVID-19. Both conserved end residues are trimmed from each CDR3. A D gene is named only where the DNA matches it firmly.

V	D	J	CDR3
TRBV5-6	TRBD1	TRBJ1-3	ASSTGGNTIY
TRBV6-2/TRBV6-3	-	TRBJ1-1	ASSPRQTNTEAF
TRBV11-2	-	TRBJ2-7	ASTKTGSLSYEQY
TRBV19	-	TRBJ1-1	ASNQGRGTEAF
TRBV6-1	-	TRBJ2-7	ASSEDGGAPYEQY
TRBV11-2	-	TRBJ2-5	ASSLGVRTQY
TRBV28	TRBD1	TRBJ2-7	ASSLGQPPYEQY
TRBV28	-	TRBJ1-6	ASRAYISYNSPLH
TRBV5-4	-	TRBJ1-2	ASSLRGSNYGYT
TRBV24-1	-	TRBJ1-2	ATEGGEAGYT
TRBV30	-	TRBJ1-5	AWSVGGPQH
TRBV11-3	TRBD2	TRBJ2-3	ASSLVWTSGPTDTQY
TRBV6-1	-	TRBJ1-5	ASSELIAGAQPQH
TRBV5-1	TRBD1	TRBJ1-4	ASSPTGQGGEKLF
TRBV5-1	TRBD1	TRBJ1-1	ASSFNRGNTEAF
TRBV7-2	TRBD2	TRBJ2-1	ASSAGLAGASEQF